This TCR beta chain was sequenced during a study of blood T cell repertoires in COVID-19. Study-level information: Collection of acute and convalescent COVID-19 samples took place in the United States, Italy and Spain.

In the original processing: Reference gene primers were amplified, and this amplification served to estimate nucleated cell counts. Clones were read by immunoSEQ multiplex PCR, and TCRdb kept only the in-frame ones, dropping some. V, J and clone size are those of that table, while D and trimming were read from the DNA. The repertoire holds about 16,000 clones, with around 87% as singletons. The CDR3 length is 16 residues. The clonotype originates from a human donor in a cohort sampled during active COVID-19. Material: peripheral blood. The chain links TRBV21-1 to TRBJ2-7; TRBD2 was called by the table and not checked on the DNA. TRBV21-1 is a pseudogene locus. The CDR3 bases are TGTGCCAGCAGCGTGCCCCGCGGACGGGGCTCCTACGAGCAGTACTTC. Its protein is CASSVPRGRGSYEQYF.